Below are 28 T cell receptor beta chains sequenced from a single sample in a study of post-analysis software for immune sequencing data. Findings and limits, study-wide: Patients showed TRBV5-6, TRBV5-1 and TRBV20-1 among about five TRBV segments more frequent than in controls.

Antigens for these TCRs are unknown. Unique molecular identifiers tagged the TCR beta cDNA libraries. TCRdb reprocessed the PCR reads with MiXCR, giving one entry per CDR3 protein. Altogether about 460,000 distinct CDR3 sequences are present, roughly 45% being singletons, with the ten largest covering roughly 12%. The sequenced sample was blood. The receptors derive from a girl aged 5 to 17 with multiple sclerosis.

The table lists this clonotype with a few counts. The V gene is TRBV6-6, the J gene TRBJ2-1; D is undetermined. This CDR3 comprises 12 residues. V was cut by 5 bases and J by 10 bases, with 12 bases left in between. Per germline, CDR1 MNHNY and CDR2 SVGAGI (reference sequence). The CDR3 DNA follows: TGTGCCAGCAGTCCTCTCCAGAACGAGCAGTTCTTC. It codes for CASSPLQNEQFF.

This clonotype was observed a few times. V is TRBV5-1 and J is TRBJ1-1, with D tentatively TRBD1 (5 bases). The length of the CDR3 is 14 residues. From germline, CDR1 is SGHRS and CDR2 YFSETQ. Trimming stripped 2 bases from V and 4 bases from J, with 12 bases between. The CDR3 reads CASSFGGEVTEAFF. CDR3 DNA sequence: TGCGCCAGCAGCTTCGGGGGGGAAGTCACTGAAGCTTTCTTT.

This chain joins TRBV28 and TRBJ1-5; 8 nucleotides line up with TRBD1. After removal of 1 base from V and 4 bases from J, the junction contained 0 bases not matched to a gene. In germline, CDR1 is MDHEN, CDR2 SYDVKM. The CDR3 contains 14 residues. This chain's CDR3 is CASSLYRGNQPQHF. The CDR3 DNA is TGTGCCAGCAGTTTATACAGGGGGAATCAGCCCCAGCATTTT.

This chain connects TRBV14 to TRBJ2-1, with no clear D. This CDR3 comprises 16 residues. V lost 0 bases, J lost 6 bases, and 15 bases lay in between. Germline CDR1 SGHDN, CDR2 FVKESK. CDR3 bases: TGTGCCAGCAGCCAAGATTGGCTAGTACCCTCCAATGAGCAGTTCTTC. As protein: CASSQDWLVPSNEQFF.

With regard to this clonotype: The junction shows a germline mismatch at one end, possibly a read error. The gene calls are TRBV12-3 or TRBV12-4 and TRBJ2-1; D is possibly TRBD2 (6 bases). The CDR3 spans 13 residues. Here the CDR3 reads CASSLTSYNKQFF. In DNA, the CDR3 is TGTGCCAGCAGTCTGACTAGTTACAATAAGCAGTTCTTC.

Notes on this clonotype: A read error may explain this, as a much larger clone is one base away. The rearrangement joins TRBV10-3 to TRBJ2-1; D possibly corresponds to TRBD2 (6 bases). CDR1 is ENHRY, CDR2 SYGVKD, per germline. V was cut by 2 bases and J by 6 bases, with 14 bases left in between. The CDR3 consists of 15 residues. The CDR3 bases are TGTGCCATCAGTGAGCCGCTCGGGAGTGGCAATGAGCAGTTCTTC. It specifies CAISEPLGSGNEQFF.

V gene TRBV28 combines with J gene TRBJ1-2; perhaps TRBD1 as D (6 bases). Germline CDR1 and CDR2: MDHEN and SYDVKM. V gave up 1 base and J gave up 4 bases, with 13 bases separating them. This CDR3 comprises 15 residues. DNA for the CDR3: TGTGCCAGCAGTTTATTGAGTAAGGGGGGCTATGGCTACACCTTC. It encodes CASSLLSKGGYGYTF.

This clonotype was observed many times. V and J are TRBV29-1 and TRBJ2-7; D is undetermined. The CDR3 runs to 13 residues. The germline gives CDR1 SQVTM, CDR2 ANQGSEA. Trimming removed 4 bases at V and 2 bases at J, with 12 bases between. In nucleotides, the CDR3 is TGCAGCGTTGTAGGACGGCTTACCTACGAGCAGTACTTC. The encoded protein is CSVVGRLTYEQYF.

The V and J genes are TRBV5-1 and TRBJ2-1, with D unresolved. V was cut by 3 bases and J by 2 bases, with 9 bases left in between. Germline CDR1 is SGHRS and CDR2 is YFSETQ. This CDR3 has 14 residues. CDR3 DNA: TGCGCCAGCAGCTCGGTGGGGACCTACAATGAGCAGTTCTTC. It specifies CASSSVGTYNEQFF.

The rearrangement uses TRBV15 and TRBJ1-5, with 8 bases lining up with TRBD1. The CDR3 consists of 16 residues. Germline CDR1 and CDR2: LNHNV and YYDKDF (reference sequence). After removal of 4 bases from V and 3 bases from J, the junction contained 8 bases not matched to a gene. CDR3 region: CATSIDLTGANQPQHF. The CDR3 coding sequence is TGTGCCACCAGCATCGACCTGACAGGGGCCAATCAGCCCCAGCATTTT.

Here the CDR3 DNA reads TGTGCCAGCAGCGTTATGGCCGGAGATACGCAGTATTTT. Amino acids: CASSVMAGDTQYF. The genes are TRBV9 and TRBJ2-3; D not certain. Trimming pared 2 bases from V and 5 bases from J, leaving 9 bases between. The CDR3 is made up of 13 amino acids. Germline CDR1 is SGDLS and CDR2 is YYNGEE.

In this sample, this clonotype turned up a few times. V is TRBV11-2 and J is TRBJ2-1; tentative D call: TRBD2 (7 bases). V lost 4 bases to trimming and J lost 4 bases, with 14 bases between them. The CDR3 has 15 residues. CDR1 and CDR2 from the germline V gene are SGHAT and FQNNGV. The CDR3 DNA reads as TGTGCCAGCAGCTCTCCGGGGGGCGGTTACAATGAGCAGTTCTTC. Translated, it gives CASSSPGGGYNEQFF.

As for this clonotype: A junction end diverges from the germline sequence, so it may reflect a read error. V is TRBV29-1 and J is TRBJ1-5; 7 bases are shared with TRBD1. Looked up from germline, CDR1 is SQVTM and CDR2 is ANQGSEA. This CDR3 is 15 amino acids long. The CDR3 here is CSLDRVETSNQPQHF. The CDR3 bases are TGCAGCCTTGACAGGGTTGAGACTAGCAATCAGCCCCAGCATTTT.

The CDR3 loop is CAISEEGARRYEQYF. As DNA, the CDR3 is TGTGCCATCAGTGAGGAAGGGGCGCGGCGCTACGAGCAGTACTTC. The gene calls are TRBV10-3 and TRBJ2-7; maybe TRBD1 (5 bases). CDR3 size: 15 residues. Germline-derived CDR1 and CDR2 are ENHRY and SYGVKD. Trimming removed 2 bases from V and 3 bases from J, with 14 bases in between.

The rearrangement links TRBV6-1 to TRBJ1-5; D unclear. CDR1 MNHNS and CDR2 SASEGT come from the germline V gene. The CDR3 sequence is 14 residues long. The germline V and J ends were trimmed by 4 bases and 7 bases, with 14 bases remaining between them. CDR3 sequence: CASSGPGKRQPQHF. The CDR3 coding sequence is TGTGCCAGCAGTGGGCCGGGAAAGAGGCAGCCCCAGCATTTT.

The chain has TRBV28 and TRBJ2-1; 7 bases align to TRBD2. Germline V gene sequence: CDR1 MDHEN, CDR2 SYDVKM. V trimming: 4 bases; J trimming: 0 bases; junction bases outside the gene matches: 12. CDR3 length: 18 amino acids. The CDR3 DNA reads TGTGCCAGCAGTTCCGATTTTCTAGCGGATAGCTCCTACAATGAGCAGTTCTTC. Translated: CASSSDFLADSSYNEQFF.

The CDR3 is CSAWTGLQETQFF. In DNA form, the CDR3 reads TGCAGCGCTTGGACAGGACTTCAAGAGACCCAGTTCTTC. This sequence joins TRBV29-1 and TRBJ2-5, with TRBD1 identical over 7 bases. The J call may not be correct, given that the DNA end is closer to TRBJ2-1. Germline lookup yields CDR1 SQVTM and CDR2 ANQGSEA. This CDR3 has 13 amino acids.

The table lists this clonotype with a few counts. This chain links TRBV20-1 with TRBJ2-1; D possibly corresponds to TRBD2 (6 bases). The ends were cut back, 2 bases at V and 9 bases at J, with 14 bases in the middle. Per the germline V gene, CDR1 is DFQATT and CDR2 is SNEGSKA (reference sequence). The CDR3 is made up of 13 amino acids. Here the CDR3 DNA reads TGCAGTGCTAGAATCGGGGGAGACGGTGAGCAGTTCTTC. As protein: CSARIGGDGEQFF.

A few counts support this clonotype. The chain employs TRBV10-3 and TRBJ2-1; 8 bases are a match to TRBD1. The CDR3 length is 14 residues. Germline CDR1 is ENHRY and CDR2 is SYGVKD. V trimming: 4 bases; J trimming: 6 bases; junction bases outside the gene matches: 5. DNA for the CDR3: TGTGCCATCAGTGGAGGACAGGGAACCAATGAGCAGTTCTTC. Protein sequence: CAISGGQGTNEQFF.

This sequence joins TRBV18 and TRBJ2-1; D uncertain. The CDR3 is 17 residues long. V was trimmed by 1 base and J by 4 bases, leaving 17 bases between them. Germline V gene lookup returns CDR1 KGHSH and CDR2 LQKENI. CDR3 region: CASSPRVDSRRYNEQFF. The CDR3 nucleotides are TGTGCCAGCTCACCACGTGTTGATAGCCGTCGATACAATGAGCAGTTCTTC.

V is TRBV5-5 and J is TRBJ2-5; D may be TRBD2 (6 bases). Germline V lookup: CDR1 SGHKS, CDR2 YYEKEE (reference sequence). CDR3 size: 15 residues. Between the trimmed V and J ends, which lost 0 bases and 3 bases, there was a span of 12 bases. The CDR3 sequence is CASSLERAGEETQYF. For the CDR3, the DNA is TGTGCCAGCAGCTTGGAGCGGGCAGGAGAAGAGACCCAGTACTTC.

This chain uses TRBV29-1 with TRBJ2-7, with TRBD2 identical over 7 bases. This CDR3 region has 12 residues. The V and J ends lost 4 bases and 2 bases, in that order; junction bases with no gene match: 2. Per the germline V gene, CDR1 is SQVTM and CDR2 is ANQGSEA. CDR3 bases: TGCAGCGTTGGACTAGCAACCTACGAGCAGTACTTC. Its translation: CSVGLATYEQYF.

The CDR3 here is CASSLLGLNTEAFF. For the CDR3, the DNA is TGTGCCAGCAGCCTCTTGGGGCTGAACACTGAAGCTTTCTTT. The chain uses TRBV14 and TRBJ1-1; D is possibly TRBD1 (5 bases). This CDR3 spans 14 amino acids. The germline CDR1 and CDR2 sequences are SGHDN and FVKESK. The ends were cut back, 4 bases at V and 0 bases at J, with 9 bases in the middle.

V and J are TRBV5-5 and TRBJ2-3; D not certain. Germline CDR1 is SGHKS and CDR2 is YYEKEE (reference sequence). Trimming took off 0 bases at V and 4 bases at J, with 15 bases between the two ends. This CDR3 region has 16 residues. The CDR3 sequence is CASSLGQTWPSDTQYF. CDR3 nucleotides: TGTGCCAGCAGCTTGGGTCAAACGTGGCCCTCAGATACGCAGTATTTT. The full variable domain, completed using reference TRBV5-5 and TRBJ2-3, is DAGVTQSPTHLIKTRGQQVTLRCSPISGHKSVSWYQQVLGQGPQFIFQYYEKEERGRGNFPDRFSARQFPNYSSELNVNALLLGDSALYLCASSLGQTWPSDTQYFGPGTRLTVL.

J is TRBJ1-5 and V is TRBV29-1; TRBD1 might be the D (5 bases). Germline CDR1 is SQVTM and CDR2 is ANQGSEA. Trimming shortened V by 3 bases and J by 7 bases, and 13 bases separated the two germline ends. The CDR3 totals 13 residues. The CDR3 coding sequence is TGCAGCGTTGATGGGGGAATGGGGCAGCCCCAGCATTTT. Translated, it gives CSVDGGMGQPQHF. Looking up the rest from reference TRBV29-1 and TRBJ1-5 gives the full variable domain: SAVISQKPSRDICQRGTSLTIQCQVDSQVTMMFWYRQQPGQSLTLIATANQGSEATYESGFVIDKFPISRPNLTFSTLTVSNMSPEDSSIYLCSVDGGMGQPQHFGDGTRLSIL.

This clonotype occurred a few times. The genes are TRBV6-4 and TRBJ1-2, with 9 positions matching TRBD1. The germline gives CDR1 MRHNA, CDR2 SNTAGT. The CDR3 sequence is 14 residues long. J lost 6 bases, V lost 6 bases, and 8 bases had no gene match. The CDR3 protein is CASRETTGGNGYTF. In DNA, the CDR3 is TGTGCCAGCAGAGAAACGACAGGGGGTAATGGCTACACCTTC.

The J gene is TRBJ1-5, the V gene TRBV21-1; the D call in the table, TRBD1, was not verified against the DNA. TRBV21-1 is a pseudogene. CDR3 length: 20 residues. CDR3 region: CASSLPSPPNRGMRNQPQHF. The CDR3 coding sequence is TGTGCCAGCAGCCTGCCTTCCCCCCCCAACAGGGGTATGCGCAATCAGCCCCAGCATTTT.

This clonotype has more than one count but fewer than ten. The CDR3 DNA reads as TGTGCCAGCAGCTTAGTGCGCCTAACTACATACAATGAGCAGTTCTTC. It encodes CASSLVRLTTYNEQFF. V gene TRBV7-8 combines with J gene TRBJ2-1; no clear D. Germline V CDR1 and CDR2: SGHVS, FQNEAQ. V was pared by 1 base and J by 4 bases, with 14 bases between. This CDR3 region has 16 residues.